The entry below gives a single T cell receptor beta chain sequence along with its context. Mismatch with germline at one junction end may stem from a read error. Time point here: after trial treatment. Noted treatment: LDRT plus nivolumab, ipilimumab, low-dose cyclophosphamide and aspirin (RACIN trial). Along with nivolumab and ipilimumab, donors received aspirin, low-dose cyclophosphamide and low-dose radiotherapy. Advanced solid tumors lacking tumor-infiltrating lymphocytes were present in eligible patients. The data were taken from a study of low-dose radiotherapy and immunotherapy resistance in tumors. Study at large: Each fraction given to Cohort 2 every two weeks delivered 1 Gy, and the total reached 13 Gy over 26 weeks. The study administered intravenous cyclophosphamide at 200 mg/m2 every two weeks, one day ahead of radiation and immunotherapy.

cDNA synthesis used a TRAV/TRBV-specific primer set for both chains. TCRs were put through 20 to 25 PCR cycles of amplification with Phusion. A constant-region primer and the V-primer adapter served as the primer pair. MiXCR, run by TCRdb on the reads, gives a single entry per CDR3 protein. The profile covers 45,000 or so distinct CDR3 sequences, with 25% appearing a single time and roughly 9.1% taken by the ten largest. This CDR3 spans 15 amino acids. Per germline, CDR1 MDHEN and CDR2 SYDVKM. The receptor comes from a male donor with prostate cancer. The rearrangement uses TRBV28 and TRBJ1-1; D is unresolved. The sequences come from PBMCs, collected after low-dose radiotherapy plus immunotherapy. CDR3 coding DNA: TGTGCCAGCAGTTTCGCGAGGGTCGCGAACACTGAAGCTTCCTTT. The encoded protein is CASSFARVANTEASF. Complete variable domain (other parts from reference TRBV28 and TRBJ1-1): DVKVTQSSRYLVKRTGEKVFLECVQDMDHENMFWYRQDPGLGLRLIYFSYDVKMKEKGDIPEGYSVSREKKERFSLILESASTNQTSMYLCASSFARVANTEASFGQGTRLTVV.